The next 28 T cell receptor beta chains were all read from a single sample in a study of blood T cell repertoires in COVID-19. The assay was immunoSEQ multiplex PCR, and TCRdb's table has in-frame clones only and misses some. The sample has tens of thousands of clones; 70% to 90% are singletons. The sequencing sample was made of peripheral blood. The receptor source for this set is a woman aged 80 or over with COVID-19, enrolled during active disease.

V and J are TRBV20-1 and TRBJ2-1; D not certain. V lost 0 bases and J lost 9, with 6 bases in between. Germline loops: CDR1 DFQATT, CDR2 SNEGSKA (reference sequence). The CDR3 contains 11 residues. CDR3 DNA sequence: TGCAGTGCTAGAGAGTACGGTGAGCAGTTCTTC. Translating gives CSAREYGEQFF.

The V and J genes are TRBV20-1 and TRBJ1-5, with D possibly matching TRBD1 (5 bases). This CDR3 has 15 residues. V was clipped by 3 bases and J by 3 bases, with 15 bases between them. CDR1 DFQATT and CDR2 SNEGSKA come from the germline V gene (reference sequence). The CDR3 sequence is CSASSLGVINQPQHF. In nucleotides, the CDR3 is TGCAGTGCTAGTAGTTTAGGGGTTATCAATCAGCCCCAGCATTTT.

The gene calls are TRBV4-1 and TRBJ2-3; 9 nucleotides agree with TRBD2. Germline assignment: CDR1 MGHRA and CDR2 YSYEKL. CDR3 length: 17 amino acids. J was trimmed by 1 base and V by 0 bases; bases with no gene match: 5. The CDR3 sequence: CASSQDRGGGGTDTQYF. The DNA of the CDR3 is TGCGCCAGCAGCCAAGATCGCGGGGGGGGCGGCACAGATACGCAGTATTTT.

The chain carries TRBV7-3 and TRBJ2-1; TRBD2 agrees at 8 bases. This CDR3 contains 16 residues. CDR1 is SGHTA, CDR2 FQGTGA, per germline. J gave up 7 bases and V 1 base, and 9 bases lay outside the gene matches. The CDR3 region is CASSLRAGGAPNEQFF. CDR3 in DNA: TGTGCCAGCAGCTTAAGGGCCGGGGGGGCTCCTAATGAGCAGTTCTTC. The variable domain in full, completed from reference TRBV7-3 and TRBJ2-1, reads GAGVSQTPSNKVTEKGKYVELRCDPISGHTALYWYRQSLGQGPEFLIYFQGTGAADDSGLPNDRFFAVRPEGSVSTLKIQRTERGDSAVYLCASSLRAGGAPNEQFFGPGTRLTVL.

The rearrangement uses TRBV12-5 and TRBJ1-5; D remains ambiguous. The germline V gene encodes CDR1 LGHNT and CDR2 FRNRAP. The germline V and J ends were trimmed by 0 bases and 0 bases, with 6 bases remaining between them. The CDR3 covers 15 residues. In DNA, the CDR3 is TGTGCTAGTGGTTTGGTTCTTAGTAGCAATCAGCCCCAGCATTTT. It codes for CASGLVLSSNQPQHF.

The rearrangement uses TRBV6-4 and TRBJ1-2, with D uncertain. This CDR3 spans 13 amino acids. Germline V gene data show CDR1 as MRHNA and CDR2 as SNTAGT. The ends were cut back, 4 bases at V and 4 bases at J, with 10 bases in the middle. CDR3 amino acids: CASSALGGYGYTF. The CDR3 nucleotides are TGTGCCAGCAGTGCGCTAGGCGGCTATGGCTACACCTTC.

CDR3 nucleotide sequence: TGTGCCTGGACCCATGAAACGGGGAGCTCCTACGAGCAGTACTTC. Its translation: CAWTHETGSSYEQYF. V and J are TRBV30 and TRBJ2-7; possibly TRBD2 for D (5 bases). CDR3 length equals 15 residues. Looked up from germline, CDR1 is GTSNPN and CDR2 is SVGIG (reference sequence). Trimming removed 4 bases at V and 0 bases at J, with 16 bases between.

V and J are TRBV27 and TRBJ2-5, with 7 bases fitting TRBD1. CDR3 length equals 16 residues. Germline CDR1 MNHEY, CDR2 SMNVEV (reference sequence). The V segment lost 4 bases and the J segment 1 base; nucleotides outside the gene matches: 9. The CDR3 spells CASSYGWDSSQETQYF. For the CDR3, the DNA is TGTGCCAGCAGTTACGGATGGGACAGCTCCCAAGAGACCCAGTACTTC.

The chain has TRBV5-1 and TRBJ1-1, with a weak D call TRBD1 (5 bases). This CDR3 region has 13 residues. Germline CDR1 reads SGHRS; CDR2 reads YFSETQ. V was clipped by 0 bases and J by 7 bases, with 10 bases between them. DNA of the CDR3: TGCGCCAGCAGCTTGGTAGGGGCAGATGAAGCTTTCTTT. It codes for CASSLVGADEAFF.

The V call is TRBV5-4, the J call TRBJ2-1; the match to TRBD1 covers 10 bases. The CDR3 contains 15 residues. Germline CDR1 and CDR2: SGHNT and YYREEE (reference sequence). Germline trimming cut 5 bases from V and 4 bases from J; bases unmatched to any gene: 6. The CDR3 DNA reads TGTGCCAGCAGATCGCCGGGACAGGGGTACAATGAGCAGTTCTTC. Protein sequence: CASRSPGQGYNEQFF. Together with reference TRBV5-4 and TRBJ2-1, the CDR3 gives the full variable domain: ETGVTQSPTHLIKTRGQQVTLRCSSQSGHNTVSWYQQALGQGPQFIFQYYREEENGRGNFPPRFSGLQFPNYSSELNVNALELDDSALYLCASRSPGQGYNEQFFGPGTRLTVL.

The chain is built from TRBV18 and TRBJ2-1; 15 nucleotides line up with TRBD2. The CDR3 sequence is 16 residues long. Germline CDR1 reads KGHSH; CDR2 reads LQKENI. Losses at the gene ends were 4 bases for V and 9 bases for J; bases not matched to a gene: 7. CDR3: CASSLGTSGGRGEQFF. CDR3 in DNA: TGTGCCAGCTCACTGGGGACTAGCGGGGGGCGCGGTGAGCAGTTCTTC. The full variable domain, its missing parts supplied by reference TRBV18 and TRBJ2-1, is NAGVMQNPRHLVRRRGQEARLRCSPMKGHSHVYWYRQLPEEGLKFMVYLQKENIIDESGMPKERFSAEFPKEGPSILRIQQVVRGDSAAYFCASSLGTSGGRGEQFFGPGTRLTVL.

The chain employs TRBV19 and TRBJ2-7, with D perhaps TRBD1 (6 bases). Trimming left V 6 bases short and J 5 bases short, with 17 bases between. Germline assignment: CDR1 LNHDA and CDR2 SQIVND (reference sequence). The CDR3 has 14 residues. The CDR3 DNA sequence: TGTGCCAGTAGCGTCGACAGGCTTTTGGACGAGCAGTACTTC. Translation gives CASSVDRLLDEQYF.

The chain recombines TRBV2 with TRBJ1-2, with 8 bases lining up with TRBD1. The CDR3 loop spans 15 amino acids. Germline V gene lookup returns CDR1 SNHLY and CDR2 FYNNEI. The V segment lost 4 bases and the J segment 2 bases; nucleotides outside the gene matches: 6. The chain's CDR3 is CASSGQGAVNYGYTF. The DNA for the CDR3 is TGTGCCAGCAGTGGCCAGGGGGCGGTAAACTATGGCTACACCTTC.

V and J are TRBV27 and TRBJ1-2; tentative D call: TRBD1 (6 bases). The V end lost 4 bases, the J end lost 4 bases, and 16 bases lay between the germline ends. This CDR3 comprises 15 residues. CDR1 is MNHEY, CDR2 SMNVEV, per germline (reference sequence). CDR3 amino acids: CASSSPGDGGYGYTF. CDR3 coding DNA: TGTGCCAGCAGTTCCCCAGGGGATGGAGGCTATGGCTACACCTTC.

The chain carries TRBV4-2 and TRBJ2-6; D gene ambiguous. Germline V gene sequence: CDR1 LGHNA, CDR2 YNFKEQ. V was trimmed by 3 bases and J by 2 bases, leaving 2 bases between them. The CDR3 sequence is 13 residues long. CDR3 residues: CASSHTGANVLTF. The CDR3 DNA reads as TGTGCCAGCAGCCACACTGGGGCCAACGTCCTGACTTTC.

This chain connects TRBV24-1 to TRBJ2-1, with 7 bases matching TRBD2. Germline CDR1 reads KGHDR; CDR2 reads SFDVKD. This CDR3 region has 13 residues. V trimming: 9 bases; J trimming: 4 bases; junction bases outside the gene matches: 5. CDR3 DNA: TGTGCCACCGCGGGGGAAGTATACAATGAGCAGTTCTTC. Translation: CATAGEVYNEQFF.

The chain employs TRBV7-9 and TRBJ1-2; D gene ambiguous. The CDR3 length is 14 residues. CDR1 is SEHNR, CDR2 FQNEAQ, per germline (reference sequence). Trimming left V 3 bases short and J 4 bases short, with 12 bases between. CDR3 sequence (DNA): TGTGCCAGCAGCTTCGAAATAAACAGCTATGGCTACACCTTC. Protein product: CASSFEINSYGYTF.

This chain links TRBV18 with TRBJ1-3; 8 bases fit TRBD1. The germline gives CDR1 KGHSH, CDR2 LQKENI. V was clipped by 2 bases and J by 2 bases; unmatched bases: 11. The CDR3 is 18 amino acids. The CDR3 DNA reads as TGTGCCAGCTCACCATGGACAGGGACAGGAGACACTGGAAACACCATATATTTT. It codes for CASSPWTGTGDTGNTIYF.

The rearrangement links TRBV6-5 to TRBJ1-5; no clear D gene. The germline V gene has CDR1 MNHEY and CDR2 SVGAGI. The germline V and J ends were trimmed by 6 bases and 2 bases, with 11 bases remaining between them. The CDR3 length is 14 residues. The CDR3 nucleotides read TGTGCCAGCAGCCAAACTCGGGGCAATCAGCCCCAGCATTTT. It is translated as CASSQTRGNQPQHF.

This chain uses TRBV6-6 with TRBJ1-5; D is undetermined. Looked up from germline, CDR1 is MNHNY and CDR2 is SVGAGI (reference sequence). V lost 2 bases to trimming and J lost 7 bases, with 12 bases between them. This CDR3 has 14 residues. CDR3: CASSYPGQLQPQHF. Here the CDR3 DNA reads TGTGCCAGCAGTTACCCAGGTCAGCTCCAGCCCCAGCATTTT.

This clone has only a few counts. The chain is built from TRBV6-5 and TRBJ2-2, with 8 bases matching TRBD2. CDR1 and CDR2 from the germline V gene are MNHEY and SVGAGI. Unmatched junction bases numbered 4, after V lost 10 bases and J lost 0 bases. The CDR3 is 14 residues long. CDR3 DNA: TGTGCCACCTCGCGGGGGGCGAACACCGGGGAGCTGTTTTTT. Translating gives CATSRGANTGELFF.

The J gene is TRBJ2-3, the V gene TRBV27, with D perhaps TRBD1 (6 bases). Germline CDR1 is MNHEY and CDR2 is SMNVEV (reference sequence). This CDR3 is 16 amino acids long. V was pared by 4 bases and J by 3 bases, with 17 bases between. CDR3 nucleotide sequence: TGTGCCAGCAGTTCCATACAGGGATGGAGAACAGATACGCAGTATTTT. Translating it yields CASSSIQGWRTDTQYF.

This chain joins TRBV5-1 and TRBJ1-1; 7 bases line up with TRBD1. CDR1 and CDR2 from the germline V gene are SGHRS and YFSETQ. Trimming at V came to 4 bases and at J to 0 bases, leaving 6 bases not matched to a gene. The CDR3 extends over 15 amino acids. CDR3 protein: CASSQTGTVNTEAFF. CDR3 coding DNA: TGCGCCAGCAGCCAGACAGGGACGGTGAACACTGAAGCTTTCTTT.

This rearrangement joins TRBV3-1 (or the pseudogene TRBV3-2) to TRBJ2-1; a possible D gene is TRBD2 (5 bases). Germline CDR1 and CDR2: LGHDT and YNNKEL (reference sequence). V was cut by 10 bases and J by 6 bases, with 19 bases left in between. CDR3 length: 14 residues. The DNA for the CDR3 is TGTGCCACTTCGGGATTTAGCCCCTCCAATGAGCAGTTCTTC. Amino acids: CATSGFSPSNEQFF.

The chain has TRBV19 and TRBJ2-3, with 13 nucleotides matching TRBD2. Germline V gives CDR1 LNHDA, CDR2 SQIVND (reference sequence). Germline trimming cut 9 bases from V and 4 bases from J; bases unmatched to any gene: 1. The CDR3 totals 13 residues. The CDR3 coding sequence is TGTGCCAGCACTAGCGGGGGGGCAGATACGCAGTATTTT. Encoded protein: CASTSGGADTQYF.

CDR3 coding DNA: TGTGCCAGCAGGGACAGGGGGCTGTTGGACACTGAAGCTTTCTTT. It yields the protein CASRDRGLLDTEAFF. J is TRBJ1-1 and V is TRBV6-5; 11 bases align to TRBD1. Per germline, CDR1 MNHEY and CDR2 SVGAGI. Trimming at V came to 6 bases and at J to 3 bases, leaving 6 bases not matched to a gene. There are 15 residues in the CDR3.

This chain uses TRBV19 with TRBJ1-5; D perhaps matches TRBD1 (5 bases). Trimming removed 5 bases at V and 2 bases at J, with 19 bases between. The CDR3 sequence is 17 residues long. Germline CDR1 is LNHDA and CDR2 is SQIVND (reference sequence). CDR3 amino acids: CASSWGRVGSGNQPQHF. Written as DNA, the CDR3 is TGTGCCAGTAGTTGGGGGAGGGTGGGGAGTGGCAATCAGCCCCAGCATTTT.

J is TRBJ2-5 and V is TRBV30; TRBD1 matches 8 bases. The germline V gene encodes CDR1 GTSNPN and CDR2 SVGIG (reference sequence). The CDR3 length is 14 residues. With 4 bases clipped from V and 4 bases from J, the junction kept 8 bases outside the gene matches. Here the CDR3 DNA reads TGTGCCTGGACCATACCAGACAGGGGAGAGACCCAGTACTTC. Translation: CAWTIPDRGETQYF.